The 5 T cell receptor beta chains below all came from one sample that was sequenced in a study of vaccination and CD4 T cells after COVID-19 (dated by TCRdb to about 2022). Antigens of these TCRs are unknown. Library preparation employed PCR. Sequencing relied on an Illumina iSeq 100. DNA from cultured CD4+ T cells underwent TCR sequencing with the Oncomine TCR Beta short-read assay at the Johns Hopkins FTIC core. TCRdb cleaned the public reads at Q25 with fastp, built clones with MiXCR and kept in-frame beta chains. A single entry per CDR3 protein holds the most common genes and DNA from its merged rows. The table for this sample lists some 26,000 distinct CDR3 sequences; roughly 52% of them were counted only once. The top ten constitute approximately 28% of the sample. The treatment or condition label of this sample denotes: roughly ten-day PBMC culture with coronavirus spike peptide pools or control peptides (ViraFEST assay).

This sample comprised CD4+ T cells from blood, cultured in vitro, obtained before SARS-CoV-2 vaccination. These receptors all stem from a human donor who received a COVID-19 vaccine.

This clonotype showed up just a few times. The chain uses TRBV12-3 or TRBV12-4 and TRBJ2-5; TRBD2 matches 8 bases. This CDR3 has 16 residues. V lost 5 bases, J lost 2 bases, and 10 bases stayed unmatched. The DNA for the CDR3 is TGTGCCAGCAGTCCGGGGGGGGCGGGGGCTCAAGAGACCCAGTACTTC. This codes for CASSPGGAGAQETQYF.

The V gene is TRBV7-2, the J gene TRBJ1-5; tentative D call: TRBD1 (6 bases). The V gene lost 2 bases and the J gene lost 0 bases, with 8 bases spanning the gap. Germline V gene sequence: CDR1 SGHTA, CDR2 FQGNSA. This CDR3 is built from 15 residues. The DNA of the CDR3 is TGTGCCAGCAGCTTACAGGGGTATAGCAATCAGCCCCAGCATTTT. It is translated as CASSLQGYSNQPQHF.

This clonotype was counted a few times. The chain couples TRBV7-2 to TRBJ2-7, with a possible D match to TRBD1 (6 bases). CDR1 is SGHTA and CDR2 is FQGNSA in the germline V gene. The CDR3 runs 16 residues. V was cut by 5 bases and J by 7 bases, with 24 bases left in between. CDR3 in amino acids: CASSALKITGTGEQYF. The CDR3, as DNA: TGTGCCAGCAGCGCCCTAAAAATAACAGGGACGGGGGAGCAGTACTTC. The whole variable domain, filled in from reference TRBV7-2 and TRBJ2-7, reads GAGVSQSPSNKVTEKGKDVELRCDPISGHTALYWYRQSLGQGLEFLIYFQGNSAPDKSGLPSDRFSAERTGGSVSTLTIQRTQQEDSAVYLCASSALKITGTGEQYFGPGTRLTVT.

The chain links TRBV29-1 to TRBJ2-7; D perhaps matches TRBD1 (6 bases). CDR1 and CDR2 (germline): SQVTM, ANQGSEA. The CDR3 totals 13 residues. V lost 4 bases and J 5 bases, leaving 15 bases between the germline ends. CDR3 coding DNA: TGCAGCGTTGCCAGGGGAGTTAGCGACGAGCAGTACTTC. Translated: CSVARGVSDEQYF.

This chain connects TRBV7-9 to TRBJ1-3; D gene unclear. There are 13 residues in the CDR3. Germline loops: CDR1 SEHNR, CDR2 FQNEAQ (reference sequence). The germline V and J ends were trimmed by 1 base and 5 bases, with 6 bases remaining between them. In nucleotides, the CDR3 is TGTGCCAGCAGCTTAGATGGTCGAAACACCATATATTTT. Protein product: CASSLDGRNTIYF.